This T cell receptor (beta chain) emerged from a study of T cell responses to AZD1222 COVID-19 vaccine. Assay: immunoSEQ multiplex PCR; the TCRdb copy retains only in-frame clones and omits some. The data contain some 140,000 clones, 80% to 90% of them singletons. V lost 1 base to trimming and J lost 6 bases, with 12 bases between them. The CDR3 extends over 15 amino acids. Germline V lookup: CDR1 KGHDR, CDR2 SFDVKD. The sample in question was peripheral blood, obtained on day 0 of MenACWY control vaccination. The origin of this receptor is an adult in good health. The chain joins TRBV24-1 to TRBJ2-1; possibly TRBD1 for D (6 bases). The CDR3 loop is CATSDFQGLVNEQFF. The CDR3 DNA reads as TGTGCCACCAGTGATTTCCAGGGGTTGGTCAATGAGCAGTTCTTC.